Shown below are 9 T cell receptor beta chains from a single sample sequenced in a study of cytomegalovirus exposure and HLA in healthy donors. In the PCR, 60 Vbeta and 13 Jbeta primers were used. Profiling relied on immunoSEQ multiplex PCR, and the TCRdb table lists in-frame clones only, not all of them. The table has around 120,000 clones, around 70% seen once. The sample comprised PBMCs. The receptors were sampled from an older woman in good health and CMV-seropositive.

J is TRBJ1-6 and V is TRBV5-8; 7 nucleotides agree with TRBD1. The CDR3 sequence is 16 residues long. Germline values: CDR1 SGHTS, CDR2 YDEGEE. V dropped 0 bases and J dropped 9; count of bases not matched to a gene: 9. CDR3 loop: CASSLGPGQAGSPLHF. Written as DNA, the CDR3 is TGTGCCAGCAGCTTGGGGCCAGGACAGGCTGGTTCACCCCTCCACTTT.

The CDR3 sequence: CASGLVLAGGSDTQYF. The CDR3 DNA sequence: TGTGCTAGTGGTTTGGTACTAGCGGGGGGTTCAGATACGCAGTATTTT. The chain links TRBV12-5 to TRBJ2-3; 12 nucleotides line up with TRBD2. The CDR3 covers 16 residues. Losses at the gene ends were 0 bases for V and 4 bases for J; bases not matched to a gene: 2. Germline assignment: CDR1 LGHNT and CDR2 FRNRAP.

The chain carries TRBV7-3 and TRBJ2-3; 14 bases fit TRBD2. Germline CDR1 reads SGHTA; CDR2 reads FQGTGA. J gave up 3 bases and V 4 bases, and 3 bases lay outside the gene matches. The CDR3 is 16 residues long. CDR3 DNA: TGTGCCAGCAGCTCCGGACTAGCGGGGGGAACAGATACGCAGTATTTT. Translating it yields CASSSGLAGGTDTQYF. Full variable domain (remainder filled in from reference TRBV7-3 and TRBJ2-3): GAGVSQTPSNKVTEKGKYVELRCDPISGHTALYWYRQSLGQGPEFLIYFQGTGAADDSGLPNDRFFAVRPEGSVSTLKIQRTERGDSAVYLCASSSGLAGGTDTQYFGPGTRLTVL.

The chain links TRBV6-1 to TRBJ2-1, with 8 nucleotides matching TRBD2. Trimming cost V 6 bases and J 9 bases; bases outside gene matches: 10. Germline-derived CDR1 and CDR2 are MNHNS and SASEGT. The CDR3 is 14 amino acids. The CDR3 bases are TGTGCCAGCAGCGACGCGGGGGGCGGGGTTGAGCAGTTCTTC. It is translated as CASSDAGGGVEQFF.

J is TRBJ2-3 and V is TRBV29-1; possible D gene TRBD1, 6 bases. V was trimmed by 5 bases and J by 3 bases, leaving 12 bases between them. The V gene's germline CDR1 is SQVTM and CDR2 ANQGSEA. CDR3 length: 13 residues. The CDR3 region has the DNA TGCAGCGTTCCAGGGGTGCGGACAGATACGCAGTATTTT. This encodes CSVPGVRTDTQYF.

V is TRBV7-2 and J is TRBJ2-4, with D uncertain. The germline CDR1 and CDR2 sequences are SGHTA and FQGNSA. CDR3 length: 14 amino acids. V lost 7 bases to trimming and J lost 0 bases, with 10 bases between them. In nucleotides, the CDR3 is TGTGCCAGCAAACCGACACTAGCCAAAAACATTCAGTACTTC. It translates to CASKPTLAKNIQYF.

V usage is TRBV7-8 and J usage is TRBJ1-4; 7 bases map to TRBD1. The CDR3 is 15 amino acids. Germline CDR1 reads SGHVS; CDR2 reads FQNEAQ. J gave up 3 bases and V 8 bases, and 9 bases lay outside the gene matches. The DNA for the CDR3 is TGTGCCAGCGAAAGGGGGCGAACAGCTAATGAAAAACTGTTTTTT. Translated, it gives CASERGRTANEKLFF.

J is TRBJ1-5 and V is TRBV4-1; the match to TRBD1 covers 9 bases. The V segment lost 6 bases and the J segment 5 bases; nucleotides outside the gene matches: 2. CDR1 is MGHRA, CDR2 YSYEKL, per germline. The CDR3 contains 13 residues. The CDR3 spells CASSRTGDQPQHF. The CDR3 nucleotides read TGCGCCAGCAGTCGGACAGGGGATCAGCCCCAGCATTTT.

Concerning this clone itself: This could be a read error, since a much larger clone is one nucleotide away. The chain couples TRBV10-1 to TRBJ2-7; a possible D gene is TRBD1 (6 bases). Germline CDR1 reads WNHNN; CDR2 reads SYGVQD (reference sequence). Trimming took off 3 bases at V and 3 bases at J, with 6 bases between the two ends. The CDR3 contains 12 residues. CDR3: CASSDRGYEQYF. Written as DNA, the CDR3 is TGCGCCAGCAGTGACAGGGGCTACGAGCAGTACTTC.